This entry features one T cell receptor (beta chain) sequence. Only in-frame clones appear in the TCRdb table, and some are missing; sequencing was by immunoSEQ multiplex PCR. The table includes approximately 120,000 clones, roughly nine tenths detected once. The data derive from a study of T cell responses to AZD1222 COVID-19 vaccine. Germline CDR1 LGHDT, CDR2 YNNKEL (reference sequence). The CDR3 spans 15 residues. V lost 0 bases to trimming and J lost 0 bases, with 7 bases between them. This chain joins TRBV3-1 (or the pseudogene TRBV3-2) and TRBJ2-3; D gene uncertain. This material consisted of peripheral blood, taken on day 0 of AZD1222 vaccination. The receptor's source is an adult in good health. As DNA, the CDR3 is TGTGCCAGCAGCCAAGATCTTGGTAGCACAGATACGCAGTATTTT. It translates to CASSQDLGSTDTQYF.